A single sample is the source of the 14 T cell receptor beta chains below, sequenced in a study of shared clonotypes between healthy human individuals. This table comes from immunoSEQ multiplex PCR, and its TCRdb copy is limited to in-frame clones, with some not included. The sample shows about 1.1 million clones, approximately 75% of them seen only once. Sequenced material: memory CD4+ T cells from PBMCs. Sample subset: CD45RA-negative fraction. The receptors originated from a man younger than 35 in good health. Some clones in this sample may be carry-over from other donors' samples.

The chain links TRBV29-1 to TRBJ1-1; 11 bases align to TRBD1. CDR1 and CDR2 from the germline V gene are SQVTM and ANQGSEA. Trimming removed 1 base from V and 1 base from J; junction bases left unmatched: 2. The CDR3 extends over 15 amino acids. CDR3 region: CSVEGTGGWNTEAFF. The DNA for the CDR3 is TGCAGCGTTGAAGGGACAGGGGGCTGGAACACTGAAGCTTTCTTT.

The gene calls are TRBV29-1 and TRBJ2-7, with TRBD2 matching over 10 bases. Trimming took 6 bases from V and 2 from J; bases not matched to a gene: 10. The CDR3 has 15 residues. Germline V lookup: CDR1 SQVTM, CDR2 ANQGSEA. CDR3 bases: TGCAGCGTGGTTGGGCGAGCGGGAGGGCCCTACGAGCAGTACTTC. Protein product: CSVVGRAGGPYEQYF.

The gene calls are TRBV28 and TRBJ1-5; 8 nucleotides agree with TRBD1. Germline V CDR1 and CDR2: MDHEN, SYDVKM. CDR3 size: 15 residues. J lost 1 base, V lost 10 bases, and 9 bases had no gene match. The CDR3 sequence is CATNPQGASNQPQHF. In nucleotides, the CDR3 is TGTGCCACCAACCCCCAGGGGGCAAGCAATCAGCCCCAGCATTTT.

The CDR3 DNA follows: TGTGCCAGCAGCTTGATGCGGGAGGGCCTTTACAATGAGCAGTTCTTC. Its translation is CASSLMREGLYNEQFF. V usage is TRBV5-4 and J usage is TRBJ2-1; TRBD2 matches at 9 bases. Germline V lookup: CDR1 SGHNT, CDR2 YYREEE (reference sequence). CDR3 length: 16 amino acids. V lost 1 base, J lost 4 bases, and 6 bases stayed unmatched.

In this sample, this clone turned up a few times. As DNA, the CDR3 is TGTGCCAGCAGGGACAGCTCTAACTATGGCTACACCTTC. Its translation: CASRDSSNYGYTF. V usage is TRBV6-5 and J usage is TRBJ1-2; maybe TRBD1 (6 bases). The germline gives CDR1 MNHEY, CDR2 SVGAGI. Trimming removed 6 bases at V and 0 bases at J, with 8 bases between. CDR3 length equals 13 residues.

The chain is built from TRBV10-1 and TRBJ2-3; the D is unclear. CDR1 WNHNN and CDR2 SYGVQD come from the germline V gene (reference sequence). The CDR3 runs 12 residues. V gave up 4 bases and J gave up 0 bases, with 2 bases separating them. Here the CDR3 DNA reads TGCGCCAGCAGTGCTAGCACAGATACGCAGTATTTT. Its protein is CASSASTDTQYF.

V is TRBV11-2 and J is TRBJ2-1; TRBD2 matches at 8 bases. Looked up from germline, CDR1 is SGHAT and CDR2 is FQNNGV. The CDR3 contains 18 residues. V shed 3 bases, J shed 15 bases, and the junction held 25 bases outside the gene matches. CDR3 coding DNA: TGTGCCAGCAGCTTGATCAGCCTGTGGCAGGCGACCAAGCGGGGGTTGTTCTTC. Encoded protein: CASSLISLWQATKRGLFF.

The chain has TRBV28 and TRBJ2-1; D ambiguous. V was clipped by 8 bases and J by 5 bases, with 7 bases between them. The CDR3 is 11 residues long. Germline V gene sequence: CDR1 MDHEN, CDR2 SYDVKM. CDR3 nucleotide sequence: TGTGCCAGCCCTAAAAACAATGAGCAGTTCTTC. Encoded protein: CASPKNNEQFF.

CDR3 loop: CATSRDWGMSTEAFF. In nucleotides, the CDR3 is TGTGCCACCAGCAGAGATTGGGGGATGAGCACTGAAGCTTTCTTT. This chain links TRBV15 with TRBJ1-1, with D possibly matching TRBD1 (5 bases). CDR1 is LNHNV, CDR2 YYDKDF, per germline (reference sequence). The CDR3 has 15 amino acids. V dropped 0 bases and J dropped 4 bases, with 12 bases sitting between them.

The V call is TRBV28, the J call TRBJ2-1, with D possibly called TRBD1 or TRBD2 (5 bases each). The CDR3 is 16 amino acids. CDR1 is MDHEN and CDR2 is SYDVKM in the germline V gene. The V end lost 5 bases, the J end lost 6 bases, and 20 bases lay between the germline ends. CDR3 residues: CASSRTREIHRNEQFF. The CDR3 nucleotides are TGTGCCAGCAGTCGAACCAGGGAGATCCATCGCAATGAGCAGTTCTTC.

The V gene is TRBV5-6, the J gene TRBJ2-1; 8 bases are shared with TRBD2. J lost 0 bases, V lost 4 bases, and 3 bases had no gene match. Germline V CDR1 and CDR2: SGHDT, YYEEEE. This CDR3 has 15 amino acids. The CDR3 region has the DNA TGTGCCAGCAGCCTAAGCGGGAGCTCCTACAATGAGCAGTTCTTC. It specifies CASSLSGSSYNEQFF.

This clone has just a few counts. A clone one base away is much larger, so this may be a read error. The same CDR3 can be traced to other DNA sequences in this sample. The chain has TRBV18 and TRBJ1-2; 9 bases agree with TRBD1. Looked up from germline, CDR1 is KGHSH and CDR2 is LQKENI. The V segment lost 3 bases and the J segment 1 base; nucleotides outside the gene matches: 0. The CDR3 sequence is 14 residues long. The CDR3 sequence is CASSPGQGNYGYTF. The CDR3, as DNA: TGTGCCAGCTCACCGGGACAGGGTAACTATGGCTACACCTTC.

The chain employs TRBV30 and TRBJ1-5; 10 nucleotides match TRBD1. From germline, CDR1 is GTSNPN and CDR2 SVGIG (reference sequence). The CDR3 extends over 15 amino acids. V lost 3 bases and J lost 2; bases outside the gene matches: 4. The DNA of the CDR3 is TGTGCCTGGAGAGAGACAGGGGGCGGCAATCAGCCCCAGCATTTT. Amino acids: CAWRETGGGNQPQHF. Full variable domain (outside the CDR3, taken from reference TRBV30 and TRBJ1-5): SQTIHQWPATLVQPVGSPLSLECTVEGTSNPNLYWYRQAAGRGLQLLFYSVGIGQISSEVPQNLSASRPQDRQFILSSKKLLLSDSGFYLCAWRETGGGNQPQHFGDGTRLSIL.

Concerning this clone: The same CDR3 also results from other DNA sequences found in this sample. The CDR3 DNA reads as TGTGCCAGCAGTGAAAGATATGGCTACACCTTC. Its translation: CASSERYGYTF. The chain uses TRBV6-1 and TRBJ1-2; D ambiguous. This CDR3 comprises 11 residues. Germline V CDR1 and CDR2: MNHNS, SASEGT. The germline V and J ends were trimmed by 2 bases and 5 bases, with 3 bases remaining between them.